This T cell receptor beta chain emerged from a study of identical twins. General study findings and limits: Insertions ran lower in abundant cord blood beta clonotypes, though not in memory repertoires.

A remark on this clonotype: What it recognizes is unknown.

CDR3 length: 15 residues. Germline CDR1 is SGHTA and CDR2 is FQGTGA. The ends lost 5 bases at V and 1 base at J; junction bases unmatched: 7. Each CDR3 protein is one row after TCRdb ran MiXCR on the 5' RACE reads. The sample has roughly 770,000 distinct CDR3 sequences; around a sixth are singletons. The sample also formed part of further work on T cells expressing NK-cell markers. That source adds: T cells sorted in several experiments were restricted to alpha-beta TCR T cells by an anti-gamma-delta TCR antibody.

The chain has TRBV7-3 and TRBJ2-5, with TRBD2 matching 7 bases. Specimen: PBMCs. The clonotype was recovered from a woman in her late teens or twenties in good health. The CDR3 loop reads CASSPIAGPQETQYF. CDR3 sequence (DNA): TGTGCCAGCAGCCCCATAGCGGGCCCCCAAGAGACCCAGTACTTC.